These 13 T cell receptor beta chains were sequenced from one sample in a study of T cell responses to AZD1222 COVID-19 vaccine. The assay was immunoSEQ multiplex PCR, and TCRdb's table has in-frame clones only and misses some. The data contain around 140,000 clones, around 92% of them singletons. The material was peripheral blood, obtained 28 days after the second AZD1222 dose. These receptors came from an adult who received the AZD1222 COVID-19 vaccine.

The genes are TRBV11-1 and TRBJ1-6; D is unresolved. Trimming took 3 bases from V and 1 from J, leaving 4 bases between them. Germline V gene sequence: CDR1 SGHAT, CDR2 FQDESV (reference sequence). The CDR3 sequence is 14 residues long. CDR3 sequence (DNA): TGTGCCAGCAGCTTGATTTCCTATAATTCACCCCTCCACTTT. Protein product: CASSLISYNSPLHF.

In DNA form, the CDR3 reads TGCGCCAGCAGCTTGATTCAGGGTGGTGAAAAACTGTTTTTT. Protein: CASSLIQGGEKLFF. This chain uses TRBV5-1 with TRBJ1-4; D may be TRBD1 (5 bases). The V and J ends lost 1 base and 7 bases respectively, with 11 bases between them. This CDR3 has 14 amino acids. The V gene's germline CDR1 is SGHRS and CDR2 YFSETQ. The whole variable domain, filled in from reference TRBV5-1 and TRBJ1-4, reads KAGVTQTPRYLIKTRGQQVTLSCSPISGHRSVSWYQQTPGQGLQFLFEYFSETQRNKGNFPGRFSGRQFSNSRSEMNVSTLELGDSALYLCASSLIQGGEKLFFGSGTQLSVL.

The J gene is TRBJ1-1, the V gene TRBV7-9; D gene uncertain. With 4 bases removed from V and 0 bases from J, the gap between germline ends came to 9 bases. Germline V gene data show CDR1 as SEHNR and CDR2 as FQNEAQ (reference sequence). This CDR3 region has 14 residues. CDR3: CASSWAGMNTEAFF. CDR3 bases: TGTGCCAGCAGCTGGGCGGGAATGAACACTGAAGCTTTCTTT.

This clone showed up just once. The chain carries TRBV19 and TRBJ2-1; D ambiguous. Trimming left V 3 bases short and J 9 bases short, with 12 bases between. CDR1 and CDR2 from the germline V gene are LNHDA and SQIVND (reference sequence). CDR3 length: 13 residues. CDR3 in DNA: TGTGCCAGTAGTATTTTTCTTTCAACTGAGCAGTTCTTC. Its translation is CASSIFLSTEQFF.

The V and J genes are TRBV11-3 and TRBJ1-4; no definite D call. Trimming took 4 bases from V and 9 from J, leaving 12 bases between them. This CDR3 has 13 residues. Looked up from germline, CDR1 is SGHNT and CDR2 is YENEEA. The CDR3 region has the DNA TGTGCCAGCAGCTCCTTCGGCCTTCAAAAACTGTTTTTT. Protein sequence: CASSSFGLQKLFF.

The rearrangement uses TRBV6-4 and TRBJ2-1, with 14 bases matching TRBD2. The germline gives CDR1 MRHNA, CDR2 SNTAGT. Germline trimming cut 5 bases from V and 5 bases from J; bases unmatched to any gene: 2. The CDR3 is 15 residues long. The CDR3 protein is CASSPGLAGDNEQFF. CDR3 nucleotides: TGTGCCAGCAGTCCGGGACTAGCGGGAGACAATGAGCAGTTCTTC.

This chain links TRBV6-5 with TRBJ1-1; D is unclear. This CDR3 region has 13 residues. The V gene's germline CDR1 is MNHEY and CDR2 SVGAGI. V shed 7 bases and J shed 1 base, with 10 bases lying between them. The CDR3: CASTPRENTEAFF. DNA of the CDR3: TGTGCCAGCACCCCAAGAGAGAACACTGAAGCTTTCTTT.

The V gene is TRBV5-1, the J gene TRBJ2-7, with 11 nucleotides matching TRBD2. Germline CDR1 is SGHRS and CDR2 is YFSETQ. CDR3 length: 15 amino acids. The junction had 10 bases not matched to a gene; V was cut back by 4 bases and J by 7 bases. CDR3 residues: CASSRTSGGPLEQYF. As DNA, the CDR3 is TGCGCCAGCAGCCGAACTAGCGGGGGTCCCCTGGAGCAGTACTTC.

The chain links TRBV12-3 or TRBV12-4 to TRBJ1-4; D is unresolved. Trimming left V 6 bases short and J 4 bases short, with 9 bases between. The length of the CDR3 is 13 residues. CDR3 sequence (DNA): TGTGCCAGCAGCTCGCATGGTAATGAAAAACTGTTTTTT. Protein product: CASSSHGNEKLFF.

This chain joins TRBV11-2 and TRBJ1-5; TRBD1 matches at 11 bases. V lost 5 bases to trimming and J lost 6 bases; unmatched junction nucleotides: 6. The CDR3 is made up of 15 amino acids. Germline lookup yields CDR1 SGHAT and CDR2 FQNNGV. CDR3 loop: CASSVGQGVGQPQHF. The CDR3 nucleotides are TGTGCCAGCAGCGTGGGACAGGGGGTGGGTCAGCCCCAGCATTTT.

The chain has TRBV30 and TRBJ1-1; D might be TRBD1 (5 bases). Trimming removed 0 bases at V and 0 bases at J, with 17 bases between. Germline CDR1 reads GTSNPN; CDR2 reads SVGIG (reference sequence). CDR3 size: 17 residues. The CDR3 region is CAWSVLSRVRVNTEAFF. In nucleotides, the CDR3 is TGTGCCTGGAGTGTACTGAGCAGGGTAAGGGTGAACACTGAAGCTTTCTTT.

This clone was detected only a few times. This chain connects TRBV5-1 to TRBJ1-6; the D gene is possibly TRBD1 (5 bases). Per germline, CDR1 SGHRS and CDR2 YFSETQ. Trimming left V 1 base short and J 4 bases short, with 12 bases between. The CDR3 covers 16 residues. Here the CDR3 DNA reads TGCGCCAGCAGCTTGTCGTCGACAGCTTATAATTCACCCCTCCACTTT. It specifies CASSLSSTAYNSPLHF.

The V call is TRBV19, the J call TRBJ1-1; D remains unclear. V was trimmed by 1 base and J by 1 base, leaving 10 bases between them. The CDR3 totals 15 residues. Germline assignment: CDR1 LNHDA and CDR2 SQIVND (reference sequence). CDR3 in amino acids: CASSIGPGRNTEAFF. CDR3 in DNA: TGTGCCAGTAGTATAGGCCCCGGGAGGAACACTGAAGCTTTCTTT.